These 14 T cell receptor beta chains came from one sample sequenced in a study of regulatory T cells in long-lasting Graves disease. Through Arm-PCR of CDR3 regions and iRepertoire HTBI primers, TCR beta libraries were built. TCRdb reanalysed the multiplex PCR reads using MiXCR and keeps one entry per CDR3 protein. The sample lists around 460,000 distinct CDR3 sequences, less than 15% occurring once. Time point given: newly diagnosed GD, antithyroid drugs for less than 3 months. PBMC-derived RNA was used for the TCR library. These data also formed part of another study, on T cells in Graves' hyperthyroidism and ophthalmopathy.

Sample: peripheral blood mononuclear cells (PBMCs), taken at new diagnosis, from a patient treated with antithyroid drugs. These receptors all stem from a woman aged 45-60 years with Graves disease.

This clonotype was observed many times. The rearrangement uses TRBV18 and TRBJ2-3; D is perhaps TRBD2 (7 bases). The CDR3 is 17 residues long. Germline CDR1 KGHSH, CDR2 LQKENI. V was trimmed by 0 bases and J by 2 bases, leaving 15 bases between them. CDR3 sequence (DNA): TGTGCCAGCTCACCACCGAGAGGAGCGGGACACACAGATACGCAGTATTTT. This sequence encodes CASSPPRGAGHTDTQYF. Full variable domain (missing parts from reference TRBV18 and TRBJ2-3): NAGVMQNPRHLVRRRGQEARLRCSPMKGHSHVYWYRQLPEEGLKFMVYLQKENIIDESGMPKERFSAEFPKEGPSILRIQQVVRGDSAAYFCASSPPRGAGHTDTQYFGPGTRLTVL.

This CDR3 reads CASSLGTSLSYEQYF. The CDR3, as DNA: TGTGCCAGCAGCCTAGGGACTAGCCTCTCCTACGAGCAGTACTTC. The J gene is TRBJ2-7, the V gene TRBV7-2; 9 nucleotides align to TRBD2. After removal of 5 bases from V and 0 bases from J, the junction contained 5 bases not matched to a gene. Germline values: CDR1 SGHTA, CDR2 FQGNSA. This CDR3 spans 15 amino acids.

At least ten counts were recorded for this clonotype. CDR3 region: CASSTMASGDTQYF. The CDR3, as DNA: TGTGCCAGCAGCACAATGGCCTCCGGAGATACGCAGTATTTT. The chain has TRBV7-3 and TRBJ2-3; D uncertain. Trimming took 5 bases from V and 5 from J, leaving 14 bases between them. CDR1 and CDR2 (germline): SGHTA, FQGTGA. The CDR3 loop spans 14 amino acids.

The sample holds a few counts of this clonotype. The chain carries TRBV5-1 and TRBJ2-1, with 15 bases lining up with TRBD2. Trimming cost V 0 bases and J 7 bases; bases outside gene matches: 5. Per the germline V gene, CDR1 is SGHRS and CDR2 is YFSETQ. This CDR3 region has 17 residues. This CDR3 reads CASSLGGLAGGGNEQFF. The CDR3 coding sequence is TGCGCCAGCAGCTTGGGGGGACTAGCGGGAGGAGGTAATGAGCAGTTCTTC.

This clonotype was counted ten times or more. V gene TRBV28 combines with J gene TRBJ1-4; the match to TRBD1 covers 12 bases. Germline trimming cut 7 bases from V and 8 bases from J; bases unmatched to any gene: 11. The CDR3 is made up of 16 amino acids. The germline gives CDR1 MDHEN, CDR2 SYDVKM. This chain's CDR3 is CASMGTGGLGNEKLFF. The CDR3 DNA sequence: TGTGCCAGCATGGGGACAGGGGGCTTAGGGAACGAAAAACTGTTTTTT.

This clonotype was observed at least ten times. The V and J genes are TRBV7-9 and TRBJ2-3, with 8 nucleotides matching TRBD2. Germline trimming cut 5 bases from V and 0 bases from J; bases unmatched to any gene: 4. The CDR3 runs 15 residues. Germline CDR1 SEHNR, CDR2 FQNEAQ (reference sequence). CDR3: CASSIVAGSTDTQYF. The CDR3 DNA reads TGTGCCAGCAGCATCGTAGCGGGAAGCACAGATACGCAGTATTTT. The full variable domain, rest sourced from reference TRBV7-9 and TRBJ2-3, is DTGVSQNPRHKITKRGQNVTFRCDPISEHNRLYWYRQTLGQGPEFLTYFQNEAQLEKSRLLSDRFSAERPKGSFSTLEIQRTEQGDSAMYLCASSIVAGSTDTQYFGPGTRLTVL.

This clonotype was seen more than once but under ten times. The chain is built from TRBV20-1 and TRBJ1-6, with 8 positions matching TRBD1. CDR1 and CDR2 from the germline V gene are DFQATT and SNEGSKA (reference sequence). The junction had 7 bases not matched to a gene; V was cut back by 2 bases and J by 10 bases. This CDR3 contains 14 residues. CDR3 in amino acids: CSARMDRDGSPLHF. CDR3 DNA: TGCAGTGCTAGAATGGACAGGGATGGGTCACCCCTCCACTTT.

This clonotype was observed many times. The chain uses TRBV6-1 and TRBJ1-1; the D gene is possibly TRBD1 (5 bases). The V end was cut by 4 bases, the J end by 1 base, with 10 bases between. Looked up from germline, CDR1 is MNHNS and CDR2 is SASEGT. This CDR3 has 14 residues. The CDR3 region is CASSAGGGNTEAFF. As DNA, the CDR3 is TGTGCCAGCAGTGCCGGGGGGGGGAACACTGAAGCTTTCTTT.

With respect to this clonotype: One junction end does not reproduce the germline sequence, and a read error may be involved. V is TRBV5-1 and J is TRBJ1-1; maybe TRBD1 (5 bases). This CDR3 comprises 16 residues. The germline V gene encodes CDR1 SGHRS and CDR2 YFSETQ. CDR3 in amino acids: CASSQEVAGRNTEAFF. The CDR3 nucleotides read TGTGCCAGCAGCCAAGAGGTTGCAGGGAGGAACACTGAAGCTTTCTTT.

This clonotype was observed a few times. A read error may account for a junction end that differs from germline. This rearrangement joins TRBV2 to TRBJ2-7, with 7 bases that match TRBD1. The length of the CDR3 is 12 residues. The germline V gene has CDR1 SNHLY and CDR2 FYNNEI. CDR3 region: CASSDVWTGWIF. CDR3 sequence (DNA): TGTGCCAGCAGTGACGTCTGGACAGGTTGGATCTTC.

In its sample, this clonotype was seen many times. This chain connects TRBV11-2 to TRBJ2-1; 12 positions match TRBD2. Germline CDR1 SGHAT, CDR2 FQNNGV. V was clipped by 5 bases and J by 10 bases; unmatched bases: 15. The CDR3 runs 17 residues. This CDR3 is CASSNVRTSGVLTEQFF. DNA for the CDR3: TGTGCCAGCAGCAATGTGAGGACTAGCGGGGTTTTGACGGAGCAGTTCTTC.

This clonotype came up many times. The CDR3 is CASSPRGDVDYGYTF. DNA of the CDR3: TGTGCCAGCAGTCCCCGGGGGGATGTTGACTATGGCTACACCTTC. This chain connects TRBV27 to TRBJ1-2; TRBD1 might be the D (5 bases). V was trimmed by 5 bases and J by 3 bases, leaving 16 bases between them. The CDR3 has 15 residues. The germline CDR1 and CDR2 sequences are MNHEY and SMNVEV (reference sequence).

About this clonotype: A read error may explain this, as a much larger clone is one base away. The V and J genes are TRBV7-2 and TRBJ1-4; D may be TRBD1 (6 bases). The CDR3 spans 14 residues. Germline CDR1 reads SGHTA; CDR2 reads FQGNSA. V lost 5 bases and J lost 5, with 12 bases in between. This CDR3 is CASSPWTANEKLFF. As DNA, the CDR3 is TGTGCCAGCAGCCCGTGGACAGCGAATGAAAAACTGTTTTTT.

The chain recombines TRBV10-3 with TRBJ2-5; 10 positions match TRBD2. The J segment lost 3 bases and the V segment lost 7 bases, leaving 5 bases of the junction unmatched. CDR3 length: 14 amino acids. Germline V CDR1 and CDR2: ENHRY, SYGVKD. CDR3 DNA sequence: TGTGCCATCATGCAAGCGGGAGGGAAAGAGACCCAGTACTTC. Protein: CAIMQAGGKETQYF.